This T cell receptor beta chain was documented in a study of T cells in Graves' hyperthyroidism and ophthalmopathy. This clonotype was detected ten times or more. The antigen remains undetermined. The CDR3 length is 15 residues. Looked up from germline, CDR1 is KGHDR and CDR2 is SFDVKD. Trimming stripped 1 base from V and 1 base from J, with 6 bases between. Any patient presenting with uncontrolled infection, other autoimmune disease, pregnancy or lactation was left out. Each 10 ml fresh peripheral blood draw supplied the PBMCs. Researchers took RNA transcripts and amplified the TCR beta CDR3 regions from them. The TCR CDR3 was amplified in a first-round RT-PCR using the HTBI primer set. Each CDR3 protein gets one entry after TCRdb re-called the multiplex PCR reads with MiXCR. The sample carries over 500,000 distinct CDR3 sequences, less than 15% recorded once. Findings of the study overall: From stable hyperthyroidism, ophthalmopathy was set apart by a 13 V-J model.

Sample: blood. The source is a woman between 40 and 50 years old with Graves' hyperthyroidism. The rearrangement uses TRBV24-1 and TRBJ2-2; the D is unclear. Here the CDR3 reads CATSDLRGNTGELFF. CDR3 coding DNA: TGTGCCACCAGTGATTTAAGAGGGAACACCGGGGAGCTGTTTTTT.